The clone carrying this T cell receptor beta chain came up a few times. Constant-region reverse primers amplified full-length variable regions, followed by semi-nested Nested Universal Primer A PCR. TCRdb independently ran MiXCR on the 5' RACE reads; one entry per CDR3 protein. The sample lists 35,000 to 50,000 distinct CDR3 sequences; 20% to 25% were seen once. Cells sorted as Tregs were CD4+, CD25+ and CD127-/low. The clonotype comes from a female donor with breast cancer. The sequenced sample consisted of Tregs sorted from blood.

The CDR3 here is CASFSFGTGSTDTQYF. CDR3 sequence (DNA): TGTGCCAGCTTTTCGTTCGGGACAGGGAGCACAGATACGCAGTATTTT. The J gene is TRBJ2-3, the V gene TRBV5-4; the match to TRBD1 covers 9 bases. Per the germline V gene, CDR1 is SGHNT and CDR2 is YYREEE (reference sequence). The CDR3 has 16 residues. The V and J ends lost 7 bases and 0 bases, in that order; junction bases with no gene match: 9.